These 27 T cell receptor beta chains were all obtained from the same sample, sequenced in a study of blood T cell repertoires in COVID-19. Data came from immunoSEQ multiplex PCR; TCRdb stores just in-frame clones and leaves some out. The sample includes approximately 140,000 clones, about three quarters of them seen just once. Sequenced material: peripheral blood. Source of these receptors: a man aged 45 to 65 with acute or convalescent COVID-19.

This chain links TRBV14 with TRBJ2-1; 7 bases line up with TRBD2. V gave up 4 bases and J gave up 4 bases; unmatched junction bases: 10. The V gene's germline CDR1 is SGHDN and CDR2 FVKESK. The CDR3 is made up of 16 amino acids. CDR3 sequence: CASSPLGGSGYNEQFF. The CDR3 nucleotides read TGTGCCAGCAGCCCCCTGGGGGGGTCTGGGTACAATGAGCAGTTCTTC.

The chain combines TRBV28 with TRBJ1-2, with D perhaps matching TRBD1 (6 bases). Trimming took 2 bases from V and 4 from J, leaving 11 bases between them. Germline CDR1 and CDR2: MDHEN and SYDVKM. There are 14 residues in the CDR3. CDR3 bases: TGTGCCAGCAGTTTAACAGGGACATTCTATGGCTACACCTTC. Protein sequence: CASSLTGTFYGYTF.

This chain uses TRBV3-1 (or the pseudogene TRBV3-2) with TRBJ1-4, with D unresolved. CDR3 size: 12 residues. Trimming shortened V by 4 bases and J by 11 bases, and 11 bases separated the two germline ends. CDR1 is LGHDT and CDR2 is YNNKEL in the germline V gene (reference sequence). CDR3 sequence (DNA): TGTGCCAGCAGCCCCCTTGAGGGTAAACTGTTTTTT. This encodes CASSPLEGKLFF.

The gene calls are TRBV11-2 and TRBJ2-5; 11 nucleotides match TRBD2. Trimming cost V 5 bases and J 5 bases; bases outside gene matches: 7. CDR1 and CDR2 from the germline V gene are SGHAT and FQNNGV. The CDR3 is made up of 15 amino acids. The CDR3 sequence: CASSVSGGAGETQYF. CDR3 nucleotide sequence: TGTGCCAGCAGCGTTAGCGGGGGGGCCGGGGAGACCCAGTACTTC.

This clone was detected a few times. The chain couples TRBV2 to TRBJ1-4, with 8 bases aligning to TRBD1. Germline V gene data show CDR1 as SNHLY and CDR2 as FYNNEI. V trimming: 1 base; J trimming: 10 bases; junction bases outside the gene matches: 2. The CDR3 is 13 amino acids. CDR3 DNA: TGTGCCAGCAGTGAAGGGCAGGGGGCAAAACTGTTTTTT. This codes for CASSEGQGAKLFF.

This chain connects TRBV7-9 to TRBJ1-4, with a possible D match to TRBD1 (5 bases). Germline V gene lookup returns CDR1 SEHNR and CDR2 FQNEAQ (reference sequence). The CDR3 is 15 residues long. Trimming stripped 1 base from V and 3 bases from J, with 9 bases between. This chain's CDR3 is CASSLGTMSNEKLFF. Written as DNA, the CDR3 is TGTGCCAGCAGCTTAGGGACAATGTCTAATGAAAAACTGTTTTTT.

This chain joins TRBV3-1 (or the pseudogene TRBV3-2) and TRBJ2-5; D may be TRBD2 (5 bases). This CDR3 region has 16 residues. The germline gives CDR1 LGHDT, CDR2 YNNKEL (reference sequence). V was clipped by 3 bases and J by 1 base, with 15 bases between them. CDR3 DNA: TGTGCCAGCAGCCAGGCTGACTACTATACCCAAGAGACCCAGTACTTC. Protein sequence: CASSQADYYTQETQYF.

V usage is TRBV6-5 and J usage is TRBJ2-4; D unresolved. CDR1 is MNHEY and CDR2 is SVGAGI in the germline V gene. CDR3 length equals 12 residues. The ends were cut back, 5 bases at V and 9 bases at J, with 11 bases in the middle. CDR3 loop: CASSPRSGIQYF. The CDR3 nucleotides read TGTGCCAGCAGTCCCCGTTCGGGCATTCAGTACTTC.

The chain has TRBV13 and TRBJ2-2, with TRBD1 identical over 7 bases. Trimming at V came to 5 bases and at J to 0 bases, leaving 9 bases not matched to a gene. CDR1 is PRHDT and CDR2 is FYEKMQ in the germline V gene (reference sequence). This CDR3 has 17 residues. DNA of the CDR3: TGTGCCAGCAGCCCCCGCCGGGACAGCCCGAACACCGGGGAGCTGTTTTTT. Amino acid sequence: CASSPRRDSPNTGELFF.

The chain is built from TRBV27 and TRBJ2-3; TRBD1 matches 9 bases. Germline-derived CDR1 and CDR2 are MNHEY and SMNVEV (reference sequence). J lost 0 bases, V lost 6 bases, and 7 bases had no gene match. The CDR3 loop spans 16 amino acids. As DNA, the CDR3 is TGTGCCAGCAGGGGACAGGGCCAACTAAGCACAGATACGCAGTATTTT. It encodes CASRGQGQLSTDTQYF.

This clone was observed a single time. The chain has TRBV15 and TRBJ2-1; D might be TRBD2 (6 bases). Per the germline V gene, CDR1 is LNHNV and CDR2 is YYDKDF (reference sequence). The CDR3 sequence is 13 residues long. The germline V and J ends were trimmed by 11 bases and 6 bases, with 17 bases remaining between them. The CDR3 reads CAAGRRLFNEQFF. Written as DNA, the CDR3 is TGTGCCGCGGGACGTCGGTTATTCAATGAGCAGTTCTTC.

This chain uses TRBV30 with TRBJ1-1, with TRBD1 as a possible D gene (5 bases). With 4 bases removed from V and 1 base from J, the gap between germline ends came to 10 bases. The CDR3 is 13 amino acids. Germline values: CDR1 GTSNPN, CDR2 SVGIG (reference sequence). CDR3 DNA sequence: TGTGCCTGGACCTTCGGGGGGAACACTGAAGCTTTCTTT. Encoded protein: CAWTFGGNTEAFF.

This clone showed up just a few times. CDR3 region: CASSLDGSPSLGSSYNSPLHF. The DNA for the CDR3 is TGCGCCAGCAGCTTGGATGGATCGCCGAGCCTCGGGAGCTCCTATAATTCACCCCTCCACTTT. The genes are TRBV5-1 and TRBJ1-6; no clear D. CDR1 SGHRS and CDR2 YFSETQ come from the germline V gene. The CDR3 runs 21 residues. V was cut by 0 bases and J by 0 bases, with 22 bases left in between.

The chain is built from TRBV19 and TRBJ1-4, with D perhaps TRBD1 (6 bases). The CDR3 runs to 12 residues. Trimming took 7 bases from V and 10 from J, leaving 13 bases between them. CDR1 LNHDA and CDR2 SQIVND come from the germline V gene (reference sequence). CDR3 nucleotide sequence: TGTGCCAGTACCCTAGTAGGGGGAAAACTGTTTTTT. Translating gives CASTLVGGKLFF.

The genes are TRBV2 and TRBJ2-2; 9 bases align to TRBD1. This CDR3 is built from 13 residues. Germline values: CDR1 SNHLY, CDR2 FYNNEI. Trimming at V came to 6 bases and at J to 5 bases, leaving 1 base not matched to a gene. The CDR3 coding sequence is TGTGCCAGCAGGGGGACAGGGACCGGGGAGCTGTTTTTT. It specifies CASRGTGTGELFF.

The J gene is TRBJ2-7, the V gene TRBV20-1; TRBD2 matches 10 bases. The V gene's germline CDR1 is DFQATT and CDR2 SNEGSKA (reference sequence). The CDR3 runs 17 residues. J lost 7 bases, V lost 3 bases, and 18 bases had no gene match. The CDR3: CSASGPGSSGGSGEQYF. Here the CDR3 DNA reads TGCAGTGCTAGTGGCCCCGGGTCTAGCGGGGGTTCGGGGGAGCAGTACTTC.

The chain employs TRBV7-8 and TRBJ2-3; 7 bases align to TRBD1. The germline V gene has CDR1 SGHVS and CDR2 FQNEAQ. The CDR3 is 17 residues long. J lost 5 bases, V lost 0 bases, and 11 bases had no gene match. CDR3 protein: CASSLALNGQVRDTQYF. CDR3 nucleotide sequence: TGTGCCAGCAGCTTAGCCCTCAATGGACAGGTCAGAGATACGCAGTATTTT.

The rearrangement uses TRBV19 and TRBJ2-3; 7 bases agree with TRBD2. In germline, CDR1 is LNHDA, CDR2 SQIVND (reference sequence). Trimming cost V 4 bases and J 6 bases; bases outside gene matches: 7. The CDR3 runs to 14 residues. The CDR3 spells CASSKAGTRDTQYF. The CDR3 DNA reads as TGTGCCAGTAGTAAAGCGGGGACCCGGGATACGCAGTATTTT.

This sequence joins TRBV5-1 and TRBJ1-6, with 8 bases aligning to TRBD1. CDR1 is SGHRS, CDR2 YFSETQ, per germline. V shed 5 bases and J 2 bases; nucleotides not matched to a gene: 6. The CDR3 is made up of 16 amino acids. Written as DNA, the CDR3 is TGCGCCAGCAGTTATGACAGGGGAGCCTATAATTCACCCCTCCACTTT. Translation gives CASSYDRGAYNSPLHF.

The CDR3: CASSLDSRLAGDEQYV. CDR3 DNA sequence: TGTGCCAGCAGCTTAGATAGTCGGCTAGCGGGGGACGAGCAGTACGTC. The chain carries TRBV11-3 and TRBJ2-7; 10 bases agree with TRBD2. The CDR3 has 16 amino acids. The germline CDR1 and CDR2 sequences are SGHNT and YENEEA. Trimming removed 0 bases from V and 5 bases from J; junction bases left unmatched: 7.

This chain uses TRBV12-3 or TRBV12-4 with TRBJ2-1; D remains unclear. Trimming removed 2 bases at V and 8 bases at J, with 4 bases between. The CDR3 is 11 amino acids. The CDR3 is CASSLSDEQFF. The DNA of the CDR3 is TGTGCCAGCAGTTTATCGGATGAGCAGTTCTTC.

The chain has TRBV9 and TRBJ2-2; 7 positions agree with TRBD2. CDR3 length equals 16 residues. V was clipped by 3 bases and J by 4 bases; unmatched bases: 9. The V gene's germline CDR1 is SGDLS and CDR2 YYNGEE. The CDR3 sequence: CASSGRGDLGTGELFF. CDR3 sequence (DNA): TGTGCCAGCAGCGGTCGGGGGGATCTGGGCACCGGGGAGCTGTTTTTT.

V is TRBV30 and J is TRBJ2-7; tentative D call: TRBD1 (5 bases). The CDR3 runs 12 residues. From germline, CDR1 is GTSNPN and CDR2 SVGIG (reference sequence). With 1 base removed from V and 3 bases from J, the gap between germline ends came to 7 bases. CDR3 sequence (DNA): TGTGCCTGGAGTGCTACAGGCTACGAGCAGTACTTC. It codes for CAWSATGYEQYF.

The CDR3 sequence: CASRWGQGANVLTF. In DNA form, the CDR3 reads TGTGCCAGCAGGTGGGGACAGGGGGCCAACGTCCTGACTTTC. This chain links TRBV5-8 with TRBJ2-6; 7 bases are a match to TRBD1. Trimming took 5 bases from V and 4 from J; bases not matched to a gene: 3. Germline CDR1 SGHTS, CDR2 YDEGEE. The length of the CDR3 is 14 residues.

The chain uses TRBV6-6 and TRBJ1-4; D is ambiguous. This CDR3 is built from 12 residues. V was pared by 4 bases and J by 7 bases, with 7 bases between. Germline V gives CDR1 MNHNY, CDR2 SVGAGI (reference sequence). CDR3 nucleotide sequence: TGTGCCAGCAGTTCGGTCGGTGAAAAACTGTTTTTT. Encoded protein: CASSSVGEKLFF.

This chain uses TRBV9 with TRBJ1-1; 12 bases agree with TRBD1. CDR1 and CDR2 from the germline V gene are SGDLS and YYNGEE. The CDR3 is 16 residues long. The V segment lost 7 bases and the J segment 3 bases; nucleotides outside the gene matches: 10. The CDR3 bases are TGTGCCAGCTCCCCCGGGACAGGGGGCTGGGACACTGAAGCTTTCTTT. Amino acid sequence: CASSPGTGGWDTEAFF.

The chain carries TRBV5-5 and TRBJ2-5; TRBD1 matches 9 bases. The CDR3 runs 15 residues. With V trimmed by 3 bases and J by 5 bases, 8 bases remained unmatched. Germline assignment: CDR1 SGHKS and CDR2 YYEKEE (reference sequence). The CDR3, as DNA: TGTGCCAGCAGCTCCTACGCTGGGACAGGGGAGACCCAGTACTTC. Translation: CASSSYAGTGETQYF.